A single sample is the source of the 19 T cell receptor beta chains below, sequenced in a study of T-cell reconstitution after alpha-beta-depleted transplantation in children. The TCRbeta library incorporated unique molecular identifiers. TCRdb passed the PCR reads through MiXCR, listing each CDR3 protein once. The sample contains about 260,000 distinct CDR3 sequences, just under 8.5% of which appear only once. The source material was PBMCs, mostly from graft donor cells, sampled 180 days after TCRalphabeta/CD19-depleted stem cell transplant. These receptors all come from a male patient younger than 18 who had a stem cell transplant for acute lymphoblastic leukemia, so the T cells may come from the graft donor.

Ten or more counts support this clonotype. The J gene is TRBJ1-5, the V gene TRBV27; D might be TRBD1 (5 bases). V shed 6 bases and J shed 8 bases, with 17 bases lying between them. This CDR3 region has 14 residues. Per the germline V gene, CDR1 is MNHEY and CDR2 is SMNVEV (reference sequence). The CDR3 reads CASRLDRFGEPQHF. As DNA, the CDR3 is TGTGCCAGCAGACTCGACAGATTCGGCGAGCCCCAGCATTTT.

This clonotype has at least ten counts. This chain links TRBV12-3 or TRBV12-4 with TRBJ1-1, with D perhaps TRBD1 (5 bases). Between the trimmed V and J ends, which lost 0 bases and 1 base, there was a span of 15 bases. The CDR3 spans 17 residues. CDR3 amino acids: CASSLARPGRANTEAFF. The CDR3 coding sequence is TGTGCCAGCAGTTTAGCTAGACCGGGACGCGCGAACACTGAAGCTTTCTTT.

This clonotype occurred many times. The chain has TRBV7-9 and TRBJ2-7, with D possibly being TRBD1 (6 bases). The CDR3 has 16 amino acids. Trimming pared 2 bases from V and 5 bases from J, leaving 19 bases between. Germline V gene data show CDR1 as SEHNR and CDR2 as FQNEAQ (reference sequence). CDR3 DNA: TGTGCCAGCAGCTTAATCGGGGCAGGGGAACGGAACGAGCAGTACTTC. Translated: CASSLIGAGERNEQYF. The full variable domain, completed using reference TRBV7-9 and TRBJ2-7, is DTGVSQNPRHKITKRGQNVTFRCDPISEHNRLYWYRQTLGQGPEFLTYFQNEAQLEKSRLLSDRFSAERPKGSFSTLEIQRTEQGDSAMYLCASSLIGAGERNEQYFGPGTRLTVT.

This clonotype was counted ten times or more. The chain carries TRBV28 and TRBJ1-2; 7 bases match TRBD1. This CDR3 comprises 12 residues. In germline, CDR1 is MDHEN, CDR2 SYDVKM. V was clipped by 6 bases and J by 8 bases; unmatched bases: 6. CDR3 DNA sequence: TGTGCCAGCAGCTTCTTGACAGGGGGCTACACCTTC. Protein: CASSFLTGGYTF.

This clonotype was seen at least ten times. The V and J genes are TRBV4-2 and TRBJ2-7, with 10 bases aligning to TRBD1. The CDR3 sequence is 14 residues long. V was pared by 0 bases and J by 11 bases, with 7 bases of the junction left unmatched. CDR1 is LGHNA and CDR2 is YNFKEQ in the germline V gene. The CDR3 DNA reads TGTGCCAGCAGCCAAGATTCCGGGACAGGGGAGAAGTACTTC. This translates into CASSQDSGTGEKYF.

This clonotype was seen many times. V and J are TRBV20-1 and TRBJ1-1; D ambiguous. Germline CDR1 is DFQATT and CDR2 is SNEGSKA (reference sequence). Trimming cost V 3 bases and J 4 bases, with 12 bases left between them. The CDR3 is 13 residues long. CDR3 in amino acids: CSASALTLTEAFF. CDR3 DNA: TGCAGTGCTAGTGCCCTGACCCTCACTGAAGCTTTCTTT.

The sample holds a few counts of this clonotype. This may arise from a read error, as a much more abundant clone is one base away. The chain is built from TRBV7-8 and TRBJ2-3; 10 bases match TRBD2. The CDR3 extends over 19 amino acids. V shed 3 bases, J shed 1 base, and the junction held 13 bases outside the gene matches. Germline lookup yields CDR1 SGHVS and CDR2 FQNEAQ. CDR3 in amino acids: CASSFPPGLAGGCTDTQYF. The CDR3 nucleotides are TGTGCCAGCAGCTTCCCCCCGGGCTTAGCGGGAGGTTGCACAGATACGCAGTATTTT.

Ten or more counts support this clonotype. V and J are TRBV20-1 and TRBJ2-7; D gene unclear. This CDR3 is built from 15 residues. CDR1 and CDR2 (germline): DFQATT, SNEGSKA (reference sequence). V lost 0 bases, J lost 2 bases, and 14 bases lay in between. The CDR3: CSARDPRTVTYEQYF. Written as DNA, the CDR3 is TGCAGTGCTAGAGATCCCCGGACCGTTACCTACGAGCAGTACTTC.

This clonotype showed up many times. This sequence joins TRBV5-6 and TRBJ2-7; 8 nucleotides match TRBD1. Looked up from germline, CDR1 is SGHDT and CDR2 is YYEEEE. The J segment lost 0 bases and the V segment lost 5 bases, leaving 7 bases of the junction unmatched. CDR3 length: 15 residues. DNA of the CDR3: TGTGCCAGCAGTCCTATCGACAGGGGCTCCTACGAGCAGTACTTC. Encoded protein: CASSPIDRGSYEQYF.

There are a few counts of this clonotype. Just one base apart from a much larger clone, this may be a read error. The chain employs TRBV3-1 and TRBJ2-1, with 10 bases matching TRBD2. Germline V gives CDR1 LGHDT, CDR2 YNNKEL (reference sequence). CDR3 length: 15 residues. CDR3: CATSQEAGGQGEQFF. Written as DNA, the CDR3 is TGTGCCACCAGCCAAGAAGCGGGGGGGCAAGGTGAGCAGTTCTTC.

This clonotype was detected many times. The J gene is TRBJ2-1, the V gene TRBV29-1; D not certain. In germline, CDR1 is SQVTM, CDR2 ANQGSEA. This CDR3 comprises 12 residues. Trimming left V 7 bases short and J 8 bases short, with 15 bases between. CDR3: CSALYPWDEQFF. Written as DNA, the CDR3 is TGCAGCGCCCTTTACCCGTGGGATGAGCAGTTCTTC.

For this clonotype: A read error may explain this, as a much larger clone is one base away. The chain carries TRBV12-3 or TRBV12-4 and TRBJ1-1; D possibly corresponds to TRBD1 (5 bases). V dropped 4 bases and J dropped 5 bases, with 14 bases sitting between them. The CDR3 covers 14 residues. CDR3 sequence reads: CASSWRGMGTEAFF. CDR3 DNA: TGTGCCAGCAGTTGGCGGGGGATGGGGACTGAAGCTTTCTTT.

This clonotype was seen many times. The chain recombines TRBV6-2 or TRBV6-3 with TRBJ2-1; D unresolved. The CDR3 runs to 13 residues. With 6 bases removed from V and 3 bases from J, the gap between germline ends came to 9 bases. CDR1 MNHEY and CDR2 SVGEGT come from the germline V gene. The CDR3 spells CASRNDGYNEQFF. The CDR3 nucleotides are TGTGCCAGCAGAAACGACGGCTACAATGAGCAGTTCTTC.

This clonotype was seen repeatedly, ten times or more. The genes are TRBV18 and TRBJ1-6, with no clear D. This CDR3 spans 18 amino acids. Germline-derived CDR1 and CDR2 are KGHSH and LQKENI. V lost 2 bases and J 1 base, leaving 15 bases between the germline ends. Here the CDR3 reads CASSPSPPGGSYNSPLHF. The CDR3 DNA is TGTGCCAGCTCACCAAGCCCCCCAGGAGGGTCCTATAATTCACCCCTCCACTTT. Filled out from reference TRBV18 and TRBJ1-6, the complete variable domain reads NAGVMQNPRHLVRRRGQEARLRCSPMKGHSHVYWYRQLPEEGLKFMVYLQKENIIDESGMPKERFSAEFPKEGPSILRIQQVVRGDSAAYFCASSPSPPGGSYNSPLHFGNGTRLTVT.

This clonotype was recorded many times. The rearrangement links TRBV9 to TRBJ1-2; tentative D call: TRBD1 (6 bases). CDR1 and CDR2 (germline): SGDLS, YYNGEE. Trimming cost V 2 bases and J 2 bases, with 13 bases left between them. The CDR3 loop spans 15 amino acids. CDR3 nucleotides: TGTGCCAGCAGCGTCGCCACAACAGGGAACTATGGCTACACCTTC. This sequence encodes CASSVATTGNYGYTF.

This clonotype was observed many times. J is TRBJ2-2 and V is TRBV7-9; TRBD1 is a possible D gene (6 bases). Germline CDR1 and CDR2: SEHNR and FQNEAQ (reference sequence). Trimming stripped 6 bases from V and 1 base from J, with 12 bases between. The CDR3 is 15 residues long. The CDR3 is CASRRGQQNTGELFF. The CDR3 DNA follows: TGTGCCAGCAGGAGAGGACAGCAGAACACCGGGGAGCTGTTTTTT.

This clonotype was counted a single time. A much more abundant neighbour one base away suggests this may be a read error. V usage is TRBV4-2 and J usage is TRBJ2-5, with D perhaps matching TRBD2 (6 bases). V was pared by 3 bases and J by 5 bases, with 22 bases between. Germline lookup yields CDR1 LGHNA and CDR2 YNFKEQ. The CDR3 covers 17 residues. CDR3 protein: CASSQEGRKIGEETQYF. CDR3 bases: TGTGCCAGCAGCCAGGAGGGGCGTAAGATAGGGGAGGAGACCCAGTACTTC.

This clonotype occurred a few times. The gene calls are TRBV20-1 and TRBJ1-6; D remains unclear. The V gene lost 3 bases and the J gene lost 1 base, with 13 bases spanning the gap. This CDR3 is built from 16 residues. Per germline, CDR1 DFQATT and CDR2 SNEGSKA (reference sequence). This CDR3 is CSARPGEKSYNSPLHF. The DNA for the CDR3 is TGCAGTGCTAGGCCTGGGGAGAAGTCCTATAATTCACCCCTCCACTTT.

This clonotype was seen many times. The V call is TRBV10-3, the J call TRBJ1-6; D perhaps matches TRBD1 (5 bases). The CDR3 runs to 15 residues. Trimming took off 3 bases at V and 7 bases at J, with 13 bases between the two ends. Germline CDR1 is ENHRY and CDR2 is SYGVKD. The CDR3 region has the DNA TGTGCCATCAGTGATGAGGCAGGGCTCAATTCACCCCTCCACTTT. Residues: CAISDEAGLNSPLHF.